A single sample gave rise to the 16 T cell receptor beta chains below, sequenced in a study of shared clonotypes between healthy human individuals (TCRdb year 2020). Libraries were prepared through the immunoSEQ multiplex PCR assay. TCRdb took over this immuneACCESS table, retaining in-frame rearrangements with V and J assigned. Such tables are incomplete; in checked studies, under half of the missing clones stem from an unresolved V gene, and the remainder is unexplained. This sample is represented by roughly 450,000 clones; 70% to 80% of them were singletons. Of the sample, 10% to 15% is held by the ten largest clones. The source material was PBMCs. All receptors come from a woman in her thirties or forties in good health. Some clones in this sample may be carry-over from other donors' samples.

The chain employs TRBV11-2 and TRBJ2-3; 11 bases align to TRBD2. V dropped 2 bases and J dropped 4; count of bases not matched to a gene: 2. CDR3 length equals 15 residues. Germline V gene lookup returns CDR1 SGHAT and CDR2 FQNNGV. The CDR3 bases are TGTGCCAGCAGCTTAACTAGCGGGAGTCCAGATACGCAGTATTTT. This translates into CASSLTSGSPDTQYF.

The chain uses TRBV10-3 and TRBJ2-3, with D perhaps TRBD2 (6 bases). CDR3 length: 15 amino acids. Germline V gene lookup returns CDR1 ENHRY and CDR2 SYGVKD. The germline V and J ends were trimmed by 2 bases and 4 bases, with 13 bases remaining between them. DNA for the CDR3: TGTGCCATCAGTGAGGGACTAACCGGCGCAGATACGCAGTATTTT. Translation: CAISEGLTGADTQYF.

The table lists this clone with many counts. The genes are TRBV5-1 and TRBJ1-1, with D perhaps matching TRBD1 (5 bases). The V and J ends lost 1 base and 7 bases respectively, with 20 bases between them. Germline CDR1 SGHRS, CDR2 YFSETQ. The CDR3 loop spans 16 amino acids. This CDR3 reads CASSLWSMTGGGEAFF. In nucleotides, the CDR3 is TGCGCCAGCAGCTTGTGGTCTATGACCGGCGGGGGTGAAGCTTTCTTT.

This chain uses TRBV10-3 with TRBJ2-2; 7 positions agree with TRBD1. The CDR3 runs 14 residues. V lost 6 bases to trimming and J lost 7 bases; unmatched junction nucleotides: 8. Germline assignment: CDR1 ENHRY and CDR2 SYGVKD. This CDR3 reads CAIRSDRAGGELFF. The CDR3 DNA follows: TGTGCCATCAGGTCAGACAGGGCGGGCGGGGAGCTGTTTTTT.

The chain recombines TRBV5-1 with TRBJ2-2; no definite D call. The V end was cut by 0 bases, the J end by 0 bases, with 6 bases between. This CDR3 is 15 amino acids long. CDR1 SGHRS and CDR2 YFSETQ come from the germline V gene. The DNA of the CDR3 is TGCGCCAGCAGCTTGGGGTCCCCGAACACCGGGGAGCTGTTTTTT. Protein product: CASSLGSPNTGELFF.

This clone was counted once. This rearrangement joins TRBV4-2 to TRBJ2-3; 7 bases are shared with TRBD1. The germline gives CDR1 LGHNA, CDR2 YNFKEQ. CDR3 size: 16 residues. J lost 1 base, V lost 0 bases, and 4 bases had no gene match. CDR3 in DNA: TGTGCCAGCAGCCAAGATACAGGGGACGGCACAGATACGCAGTATTTT. Translated, it gives CASSQDTGDGTDTQYF.

This chain connects TRBV7-9 to TRBJ2-2; the D is unclear. The CDR3 consists of 19 residues. The germline gives CDR1 SEHNR, CDR2 FQNEAQ (reference sequence). V was clipped by 7 bases and J by 3 bases, with 27 bases between them. The CDR3 loop reads CASINSFQSANDYTGELFF. The CDR3 region has the DNA TGTGCCAGCATCAATAGCTTCCAGTCAGCCAATGATTACACCGGGGAGCTGTTTTTT.

The genes are TRBV30 and TRBJ1-1; perhaps TRBD1 as D (6 bases). The ends were cut back, 0 bases at V and 1 base at J, with 6 bases in the middle. The CDR3 consists of 13 residues. Germline assignment: CDR1 GTSNPN and CDR2 SVGIG (reference sequence). The CDR3 nucleotides are TGTGCCTGGAGTGTAGGGGGGAACACTGAAGCTTTCTTT. The encoded protein is CAWSVGGNTEAFF. The entire variable domain, with the rest obtained from reference TRBV30 and TRBJ1-1, is as follows: SQTIHQWPATLVQPVGSPLSLECTVEGTSNPNLYWYRQAAGRGLQLLFYSVGIGQISSEVPQNLSASRPQDRQFILSSKKLLLSDSGFYLCAWSVGGNTEAFFGQGTRLTVV.

V is TRBV2 and J is TRBJ2-3; 10 bases line up with TRBD2. This CDR3 is built from 14 residues. The germline V gene has CDR1 SNHLY and CDR2 FYNNEI. The V gene end was trimmed by 6 bases and the J gene end by 5 bases; junction bases not matched to a gene: 5. The CDR3: CASSASGSGDTQYF. CDR3 bases: TGTGCCAGCAGCGCTAGCGGGAGCGGAGATACGCAGTATTTT.

CDR3 loop: CATLIGAYGYTF. The CDR3 region has the DNA TGTGCCACCTTGATTGGGGCGTATGGCTACACCTTC. The V gene is TRBV19, the J gene TRBJ1-2; D is possibly TRBD1 (5 bases). The V gene lost 10 bases and the J gene lost 5 bases, with 14 bases spanning the gap. This CDR3 comprises 12 residues. Germline values: CDR1 LNHDA, CDR2 SQIVND (reference sequence).

This chain uses TRBV28 with TRBJ2-7; TRBD2 matches 7 bases. CDR1 is MDHEN and CDR2 is SYDVKM in the germline V gene. V was clipped by 7 bases and J by 4 bases; unmatched bases: 13. The CDR3 loop spans 15 amino acids. CDR3 in amino acids: CASTAHEAGDYEQYF. CDR3 bases: TGTGCCAGCACCGCCCACGAGGCGGGAGATTACGAGCAGTACTTC. The variable domain in full, with the rest retrieved from reference TRBV28 and TRBJ2-7, is DVKVTQSSRYLVKRTGEKVFLECVQDMDHENMFWYRQDPGLGLRLIYFSYDVKMKEKGDIPEGYSVSREKKERFSLILESASTNQTSMYLCASTAHEAGDYEQYFGPGTRLTVT.

There are many counts of this clone. The J gene is TRBJ1-3, the V gene TRBV5-1; D not certain. Trimming shortened V by 4 bases and J by 4 bases, and 3 bases separated the two germline ends. The CDR3 sequence is 11 residues long. The germline V gene has CDR1 SGHRS and CDR2 YFSETQ. The CDR3 DNA reads TGCGCCAGCAGCATAGGAAACACCATATATTTT. Protein: CASSIGNTIYF.

A note on this clone: Other DNA sequences within the sample encode an identical CDR3. The rearrangement links TRBV19 to TRBJ1-2, with TRBD1 matching over 8 bases. CDR1 LNHDA and CDR2 SQIVND come from the germline V gene (reference sequence). The CDR3 is 14 residues long. V was pared by 3 bases and J by 4 bases, with 4 bases of the junction left unmatched. The CDR3 here is CASSIQGAGYGYTF. CDR3 DNA: TGTGCCAGTAGTATCCAGGGGGCTGGCTATGGCTACACCTTC.

V usage is TRBV14 and J usage is TRBJ2-6; possibly TRBD2 for D (5 bases). CDR1 and CDR2 from the germline V gene are SGHDN and FVKESK. The CDR3 extends over 17 amino acids. Trimming left V 3 bases short and J 0 bases short, with 12 bases between. The CDR3 loop is CASSHRGRDSGANVLTF. The CDR3, as DNA: TGTGCCAGCAGCCATCGAGGACGGGACTCTGGGGCCAACGTCCTGACTTTC.

The V and J genes are TRBV5-1 and TRBJ2-3; tentative D call: TRBD2 (6 bases). V was clipped by 4 bases and J by 2 bases, with 20 bases between them. The CDR3 length is 17 residues. CDR1 is SGHRS and CDR2 is YFSETQ in the germline V gene. Written as DNA, the CDR3 is TGCGCCAGCAGCCGGGGTCCCCTAGCGAGCCACACAGATACGCAGTATTTT. As protein: CASSRGPLASHTDTQYF.

The chain recombines TRBV19 with TRBJ1-5; D is possibly TRBD1 (6 bases). Per the germline V gene, CDR1 is LNHDA and CDR2 is SQIVND (reference sequence). Trimming stripped 3 bases from V and 6 bases from J, with 12 bases between. The CDR3 consists of 14 residues. The CDR3 is CASSIEMGAQPQHF. CDR3 bases: TGTGCCAGTAGTATTGAGATGGGGGCTCAGCCCCAGCATTTT.